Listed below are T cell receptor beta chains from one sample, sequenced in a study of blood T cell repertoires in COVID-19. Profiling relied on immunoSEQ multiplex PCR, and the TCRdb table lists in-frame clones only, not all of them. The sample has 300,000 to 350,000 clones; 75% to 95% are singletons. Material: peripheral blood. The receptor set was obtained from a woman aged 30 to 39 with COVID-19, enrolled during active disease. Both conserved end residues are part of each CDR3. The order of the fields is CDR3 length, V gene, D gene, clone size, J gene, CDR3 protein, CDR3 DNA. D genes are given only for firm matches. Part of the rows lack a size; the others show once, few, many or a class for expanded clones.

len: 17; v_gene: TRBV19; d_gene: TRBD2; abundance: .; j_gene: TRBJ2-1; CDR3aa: CASSIRASGFSYNEQFF; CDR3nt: TGTGCCAGTAGTATCAGGGCTAGCGGATTCTCCTACAATGAGCAGTTCTTC
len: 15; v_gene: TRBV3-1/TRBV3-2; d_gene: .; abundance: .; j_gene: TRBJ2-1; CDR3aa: CASSQDRGAHNEQFF; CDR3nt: TGTGCCAGCAGCCAAGATCGGGGAGCCCACAATGAGCAGTTCTTC
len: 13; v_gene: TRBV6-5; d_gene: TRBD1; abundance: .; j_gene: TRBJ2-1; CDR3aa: CASKRQGHNEQFF; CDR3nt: TGTGCCAGCAAACGACAGGGACACAATGAGCAGTTCTTC
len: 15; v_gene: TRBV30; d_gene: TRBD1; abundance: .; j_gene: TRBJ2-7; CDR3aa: CAWSPTGFGSYEQYF; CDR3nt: TGTGCCTGGAGTCCGACAGGGTTCGGATCCTACGAGCAGTACTTC
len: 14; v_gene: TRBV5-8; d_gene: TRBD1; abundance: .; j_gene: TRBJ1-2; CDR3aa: CASSLDRVNYGYTF; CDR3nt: TGTGCCAGCAGCTTAGACAGGGTGAACTATGGCTACACCTTC
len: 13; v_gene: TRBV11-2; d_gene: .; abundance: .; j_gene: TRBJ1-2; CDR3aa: CASSLGRVSGYTF; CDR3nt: TGTGCCAGCAGCTTAGGGAGGGTCAGTGGCTACACCTTC
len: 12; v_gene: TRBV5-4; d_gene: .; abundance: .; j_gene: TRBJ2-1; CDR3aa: CALGSSYNEQFF; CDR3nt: TGTGCCCTGGGGAGCTCCTACAATGAGCAGTTCTTC
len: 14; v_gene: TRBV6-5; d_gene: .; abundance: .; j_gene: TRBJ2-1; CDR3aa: CASSYWTAGNEQFF; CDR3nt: TGTGCCAGCAGTTACTGGACTGCGGGCAATGAGCAGTTCTTC
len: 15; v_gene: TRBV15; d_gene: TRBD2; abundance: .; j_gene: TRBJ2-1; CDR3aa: CATSPRLAGYNEQFF; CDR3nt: TGTGCCACCAGCCCCCGACTAGCGGGGTACAATGAGCAGTTCTTC
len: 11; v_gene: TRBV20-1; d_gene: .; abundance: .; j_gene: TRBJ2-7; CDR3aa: CSARHSYEQYF; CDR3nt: TGCAGTGCTAGACATTCCTACGAGCAGTACTTC
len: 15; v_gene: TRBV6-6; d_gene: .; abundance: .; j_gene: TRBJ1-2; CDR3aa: CASSYPASLGYGYTF; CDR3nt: TGTGCCAGCAGTTACCCGGCCTCCCTCGGGTATGGCTACACCTTC
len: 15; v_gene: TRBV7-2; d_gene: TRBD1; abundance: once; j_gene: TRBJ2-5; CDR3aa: CASSLGQGLGETQYF; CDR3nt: TGTGCCAGCAGCTTAGGACAGGGGCTCGGAGAGACCCAGTACTTC
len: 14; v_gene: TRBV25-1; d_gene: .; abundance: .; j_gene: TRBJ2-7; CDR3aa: CASSPTGPSYEQYF; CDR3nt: TGTGCCAGCAGTCCCACGGGTCCTTCCTACGAGCAGTACTTC
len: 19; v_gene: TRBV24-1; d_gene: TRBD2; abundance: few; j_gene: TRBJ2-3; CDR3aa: CATSGQVLAGGPGTDTQYF; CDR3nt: TGTGCCACCTCCGGACAAGTACTAGCGGGAGGGCCGGGCACAGATACGCAGTATTTT
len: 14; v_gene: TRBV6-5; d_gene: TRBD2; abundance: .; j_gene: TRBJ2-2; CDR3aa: CASRRGTSDRELFF; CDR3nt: TGTGCCAGCAGACGCGGGACTAGCGATAGGGAGCTGTTTTTT
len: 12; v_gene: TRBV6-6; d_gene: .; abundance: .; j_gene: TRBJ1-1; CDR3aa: CASSTGNTEAFF; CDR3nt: TGTGCCAGCAGTACAGGGAACACTGAAGCTTTCTTT
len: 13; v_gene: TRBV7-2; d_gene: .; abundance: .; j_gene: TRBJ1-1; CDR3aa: CASSSGLTSKAFF; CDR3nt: TGTGCCAGCAGCTCCGGACTAACCTCGAAAGCTTTCTTT
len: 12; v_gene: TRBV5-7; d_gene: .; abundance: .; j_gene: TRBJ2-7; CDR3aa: CASSLDTYEQYF; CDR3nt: TGTGCCAGCAGCTTGGATACCTACGAGCAGTACTTC
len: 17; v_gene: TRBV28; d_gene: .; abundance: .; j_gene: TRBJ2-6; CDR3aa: CASSPDIQAAGANVLTF; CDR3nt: TGTGCCAGCAGCCCCGATATACAGGCGGCTGGGGCCAACGTCCTGACTTTC
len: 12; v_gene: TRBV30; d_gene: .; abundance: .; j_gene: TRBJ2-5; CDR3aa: CAWSQRGETQYF; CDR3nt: TGTGCCTGGAGTCAAAGAGGAGAGACCCAGTACTTC
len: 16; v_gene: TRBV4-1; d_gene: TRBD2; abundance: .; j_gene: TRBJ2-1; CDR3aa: CASSQDYRGGYNEQFF; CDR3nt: TGCGCCAGCAGCCAAGATTATCGGGGGGGTTACAATGAGCAGTTCTTC
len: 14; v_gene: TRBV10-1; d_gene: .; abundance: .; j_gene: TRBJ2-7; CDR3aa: CASSESPTNYEQYF; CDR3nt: TGCGCCAGCAGTGAATCTCCTACTAACTACGAGCAGTACTTC
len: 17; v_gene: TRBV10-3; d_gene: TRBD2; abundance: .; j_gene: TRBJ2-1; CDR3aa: CAIQGDLSGSAYNEQFF; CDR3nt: TGTGCCATCCAAGGGGATCTAAGCGGGAGCGCCTACAATGAGCAGTTCTTC
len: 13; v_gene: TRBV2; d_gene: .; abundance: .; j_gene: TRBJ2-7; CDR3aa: CASARTATYEQYF; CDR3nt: TGTGCCAGCGCCAGGACAGCTACCTACGAGCAGTACTTC
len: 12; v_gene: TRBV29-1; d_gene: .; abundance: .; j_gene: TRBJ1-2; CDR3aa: CSYTTGRQGYTF; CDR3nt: TGCAGCTATACAACAGGGAGACAAGGCTACACCTTC
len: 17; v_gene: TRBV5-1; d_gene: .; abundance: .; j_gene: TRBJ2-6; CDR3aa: CASSPTGFRGGANVLTF; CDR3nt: TGCGCCAGCAGCCCGACAGGTTTTAGGGGTGGGGCCAACGTCCTGACTTTC
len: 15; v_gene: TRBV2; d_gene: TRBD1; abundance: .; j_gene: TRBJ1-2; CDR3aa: CASTPQTGGGYGYTF; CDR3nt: TGTGCCAGCACTCCCCAGACAGGGGGCGGGTATGGCTACACCTTC
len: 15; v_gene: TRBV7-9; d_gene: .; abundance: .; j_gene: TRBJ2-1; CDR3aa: CASSLLRDLFNEQFF; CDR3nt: TGTGCCAGCAGCTTACTACGGGACTTATTCAATGAGCAGTTCTTC
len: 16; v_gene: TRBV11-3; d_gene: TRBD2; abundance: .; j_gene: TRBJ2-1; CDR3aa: CASSLVLAGTYNEQFF; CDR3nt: TGTGCCAGCAGCCTTGTTCTAGCGGGGACCTACAATGAGCAGTTCTTC
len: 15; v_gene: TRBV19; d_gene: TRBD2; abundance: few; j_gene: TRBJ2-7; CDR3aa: CASSVAGLGYYEQYF; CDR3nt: TGTGCCAGTAGTGTCGCGGGACTAGGCTACTACGAGCAGTACTTC
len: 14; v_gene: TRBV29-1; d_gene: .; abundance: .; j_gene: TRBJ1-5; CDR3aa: CSVSPTDSNQPQHF; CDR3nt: TGCAGCGTCTCGCCTACAGATAGCAATCAGCCCCAGCATTTT
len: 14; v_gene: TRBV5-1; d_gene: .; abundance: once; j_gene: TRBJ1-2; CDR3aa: CASSLGQGAYGYTF; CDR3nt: TGCGCCAGCAGCTTGGGCCAGGGTGCCTATGGCTACACCTTC
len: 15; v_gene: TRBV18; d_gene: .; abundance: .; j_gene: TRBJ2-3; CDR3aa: CASSPRQAITDTQYF; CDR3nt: TGTGCCAGCTCACCACGACAGGCCATCACAGATACGCAGTATTTT
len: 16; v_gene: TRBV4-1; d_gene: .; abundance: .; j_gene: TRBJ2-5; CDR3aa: CASSQDARGDRETQYF; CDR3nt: TGCGCCAGCAGCCAAGATGCCAGGGGAGATAGAGAGACCCAGTACTTC
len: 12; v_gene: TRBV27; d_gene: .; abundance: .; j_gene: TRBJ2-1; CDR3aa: CASSLEGTEQFF; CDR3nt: TGTGCCAGCAGTTTAGAGGGGACAGAGCAGTTCTTC
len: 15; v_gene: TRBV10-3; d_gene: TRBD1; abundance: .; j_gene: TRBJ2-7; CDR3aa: CATSNSDRGRYEQYF; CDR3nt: TGTGCCACGTCTAACTCGGACAGGGGGCGATACGAGCAGTACTTC
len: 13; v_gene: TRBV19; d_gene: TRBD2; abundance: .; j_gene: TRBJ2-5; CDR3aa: CASASGLQETQYF; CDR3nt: TGTGCCAGTGCTAGCGGTCTCCAAGAGACCCAGTACTTC
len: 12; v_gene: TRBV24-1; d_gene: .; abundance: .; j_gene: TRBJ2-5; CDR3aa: CATSDSQETQYF; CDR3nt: TGTGCCACCAGCGACTCACAAGAGACCCAGTACTTC
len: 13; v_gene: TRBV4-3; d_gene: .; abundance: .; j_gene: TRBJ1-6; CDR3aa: CASSQELNSPLHF; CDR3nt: TGCGCCAGCAGCCAGGAACTAAATTCACCCCTCCACTTT
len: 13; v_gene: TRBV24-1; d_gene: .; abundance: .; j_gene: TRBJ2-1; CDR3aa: CATSDSLGGSKFF; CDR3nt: TGTGCCACCAGTGATTCCCTTGGAGGGTCCAAGTTCTTC
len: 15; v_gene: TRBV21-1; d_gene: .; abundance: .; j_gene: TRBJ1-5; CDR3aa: CASSGRGGHNQPQHF; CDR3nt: TGTGCCAGCAGCGGCCGCGGGGGACACAATCAGCCCCAGCATTTT
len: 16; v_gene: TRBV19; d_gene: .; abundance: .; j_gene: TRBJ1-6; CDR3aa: CASSIDPTGSGSPLHF; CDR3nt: TGTGCCAGTAGTATAGATCCCACAGGGTCCGGCTCACCCCTCCACTTT
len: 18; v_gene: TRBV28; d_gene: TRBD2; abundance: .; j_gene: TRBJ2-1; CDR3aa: CASSLMLPGLAGANEQFF; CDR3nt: TGTGCCAGCAGTTTAATGTTGCCGGGACTAGCGGGAGCCAATGAGCAGTTCTTC
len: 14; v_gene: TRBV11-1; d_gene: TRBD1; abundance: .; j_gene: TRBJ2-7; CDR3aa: CASSLRQGYHEQYF; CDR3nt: TGTGCCAGCAGCCTAAGACAGGGGTACCACGAGCAGTACTTC
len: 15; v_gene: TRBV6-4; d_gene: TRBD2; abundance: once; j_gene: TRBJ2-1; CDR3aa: CASSSEAGGNNEQFF; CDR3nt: TGTGCCAGCAGTTCCGAAGCGGGAGGGAACAATGAGCAGTTCTTC
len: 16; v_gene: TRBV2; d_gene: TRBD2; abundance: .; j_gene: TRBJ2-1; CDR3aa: CASRDTLAGGRNEQFF; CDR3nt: TGTGCCAGCAGAGATACCCTAGCGGGAGGAAGGAATGAGCAGTTCTTC
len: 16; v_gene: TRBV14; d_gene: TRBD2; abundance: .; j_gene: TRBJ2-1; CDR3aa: CASSQGTSGSGDEQFF; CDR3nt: TGTGCCAGCAGCCAAGGGACTAGCGGGAGTGGGGATGAGCAGTTCTTC
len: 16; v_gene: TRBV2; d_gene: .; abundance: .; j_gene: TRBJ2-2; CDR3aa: CASSPGFRGSSRELFF; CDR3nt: TGTGCCAGCTCCCCGGGCTTTAGGGGGAGCTCCAGGGAGCTGTTTTTT
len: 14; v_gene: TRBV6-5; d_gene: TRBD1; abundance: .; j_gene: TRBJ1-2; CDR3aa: CASRTYRGNYGYTF; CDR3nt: TGTGCCAGCAGGACCTACAGGGGGAACTATGGCTACACCTTC
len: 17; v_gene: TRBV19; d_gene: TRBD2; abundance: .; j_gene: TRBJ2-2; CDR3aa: CASSKGLARTNTGELFF; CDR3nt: TGTGCCAGTAGTAAAGGACTAGCGCGTACGAACACCGGGGAGCTGTTTTTT
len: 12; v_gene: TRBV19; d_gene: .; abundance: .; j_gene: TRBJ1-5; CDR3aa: CASRESNQPQHF; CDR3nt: TGTGCCAGTAGGGAGAGCAATCAGCCCCAGCATTTT
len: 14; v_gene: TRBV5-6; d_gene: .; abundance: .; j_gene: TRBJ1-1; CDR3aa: CASSGGASNTEAFF; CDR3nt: TGTGCCAGCAGCGGCGGGGCCTCGAACACTGAAGCTTTCTTT
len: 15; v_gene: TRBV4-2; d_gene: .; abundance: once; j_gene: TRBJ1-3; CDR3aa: CASSPAGPGGNTIYF; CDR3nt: TGTGCCAGCAGCCCGGCGGGACCTGGAGGAAACACCATATATTTT
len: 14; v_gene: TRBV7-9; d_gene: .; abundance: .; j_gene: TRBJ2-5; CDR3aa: CASLLQGGAETQYF; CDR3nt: TGTGCCAGCTTACTGCAGGGGGGCGCAGAGACCCAGTACTTC
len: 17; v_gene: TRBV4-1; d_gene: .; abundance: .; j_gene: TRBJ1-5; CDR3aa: CASSQDGRIRSNQPQHF; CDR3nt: TGCGCCAGCAGCCAAGACGGCAGGATCCGGAGCAATCAGCCCCAGCATTTT
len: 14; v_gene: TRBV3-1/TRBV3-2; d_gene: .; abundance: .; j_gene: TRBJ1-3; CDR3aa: CASSQGGGGNTIYF; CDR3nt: TGTGCCAGCAGCCAAGGGGGCGGAGGAAACACCATATATTTT
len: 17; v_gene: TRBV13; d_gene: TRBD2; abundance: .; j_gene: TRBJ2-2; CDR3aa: CASSPFPTSVGTGELFF; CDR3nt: TGTGCCAGCAGCCCCTTCCCTACTAGCGTTGGCACCGGGGAGCTGTTTTTT